The T cell receptor beta chain under discussion was sequenced for a study of yellow fever vaccine responses in identical twins. Points from the study as a whole: Twins reportedly appeared to share part of their vaccine T cell response while keeping part individual.

As to this clonotype: Its specificity is unknown.

TCRdb ran MiXCR on the RT-PCR reads and lists one entry per CDR3 protein. This table has 15,000 to 20,000 distinct CDR3 sequences, 55% to 65% appearing once. The germline V gene encodes CDR1 SGHNT and CDR2 YYREEE (reference sequence). The CDR3 contains 16 residues. V was pared by 0 bases and J by 5 bases, with 7 bases of the junction left unmatched. Specimen: T cells from blood (PBMCs), unsorted or a sorted subset (not recorded which), collected before or after yellow fever vaccination (not recorded which). This sequence originates from a young woman who received the yellow fever vaccine. The genes are TRBV5-4 and TRBJ2-5, with 10 bases aligning to TRBD2. CDR3 nucleotide sequence: TGTGCCAGCAGCTTGGGCTCTAGCGGGAGTGGGGAGACCCAGTACTTC. As protein: CASSLGSSGSGETQYF.